This is a list of T cell receptor beta chains from one sample in a study of cytomegalovirus exposure and HLA in healthy donors. Repertoires were generated with immunoSEQ multiplex PCR, while TCRdb's copy carries only in-frame clones and drops some. The sample lists about 150,000 clones; approximately 86% were seen once. Sequencing used PBMCs. The source is a woman aged 45-65 years in good health and CMV-seropositive. Each CDR3 is given with its conserved first and last residue. The D gene is left open where the match is weak. Expanded clones get a size class; other rows say once, few or many, or leave the size out.

D gene: -; V gene: TRBV9; J gene: TRBJ2-7; clone size: -; CDR3 DNA: TGTGCCGGAGGACAGTCCTACGAGCAGTACTTC; CDR3 protein: CAGGQSYEQYF
D gene: -; V gene: TRBV27; J gene: TRBJ2-3; clone size: -; CDR3 DNA: TGTGCCAGCAGTTCCGACTTTGGGACAGATACGCAGTATTTT; CDR3 protein: CASSSDFGTDTQYF
D gene: TRBD1; V gene: TRBV10-2; J gene: TRBJ2-2; clone size: -; CDR3 DNA: TGCGCCAGCACCCCGACAGGGACCGGGGAGCTGTTTTTT; CDR3 protein: CASTPTGTGELFF
D gene: -; V gene: TRBV12-5; J gene: TRBJ1-2; clone size: -; CDR3 DNA: TGTGCTAGTGGTCGTGACAGTTATGGCTACACCTTC; CDR3 protein: CASGRDSYGYTF
D gene: TRBD1; V gene: TRBV7-9; J gene: TRBJ2-7; clone size: once; CDR3 DNA: TGTGCCAGCAGCTTTACAGGGGAGTTCAACGAGCAGTACTTC; CDR3 protein: CASSFTGEFNEQYF
D gene: -; V gene: TRBV29-1; J gene: TRBJ1-1; clone size: -; CDR3 DNA: TGCAGCGTTGGAAGGACAGCCGACCTGAACACTGAAGCTTTCTTT; CDR3 protein: CSVGRTADLNTEAFF
D gene: TRBD1; V gene: TRBV29-1; J gene: TRBJ2-5; clone size: -; CDR3 DNA: TGCAGCGTTGGACAGGGCCCGGAGACCCAGTACTTC; CDR3 protein: CSVGQGPETQYF
D gene: TRBD1; V gene: TRBV9; J gene: TRBJ2-2; clone size: once; CDR3 DNA: TGTGCCAGCAGCGGAGCCGGGACAGGGGTTGTCGGGGAGCTGTTTTTT; CDR3 protein: CASSGAGTGVVGELFF
D gene: TRBD1; V gene: TRBV19; J gene: TRBJ1-5; clone size: once; CDR3 DNA: TGTGCCAGAACGGACAGGGACGGACAGCCCCAGCATTTT; CDR3 protein: CARTDRDGQPQHF
D gene: -; V gene: TRBV7-9; J gene: TRBJ1-1; clone size: -; CDR3 DNA: TGTGCCAGCAGCTTAGGCTTCGGACAGATAAACACTGAAGCTTTCTTT; CDR3 protein: CASSLGFGQINTEAFF
D gene: TRBD1; V gene: TRBV5-1; J gene: TRBJ1-1; clone size: -; CDR3 DNA: TGCGCCAGCAGCCGGGGACAGTCGATGAACACTGAAGCTTTCTTT; CDR3 protein: CASSRGQSMNTEAFF
D gene: -; V gene: TRBV27; J gene: TRBJ1-1; clone size: -; CDR3 DNA: TGTGCCAGCAGTTTACGGGCGGGCACTGAAGCTTTCTTT; CDR3 protein: CASSLRAGTEAFF
D gene: -; V gene: TRBV6-6; J gene: TRBJ1-3; clone size: once; CDR3 DNA: TGTGCCAGCAGACCTGACGGCGGGGGGCGGGGAAACACCATATATTTT; CDR3 protein: CASRPDGGGRGNTIYF
D gene: -; V gene: TRBV2; J gene: TRBJ2-1; clone size: -; CDR3 DNA: TGTGCCAGCAGTGAAATCGGGTACAATGAGCAGTTCTTC; CDR3 protein: CASSEIGYNEQFF
D gene: TRBD1; V gene: TRBV5-1; J gene: TRBJ2-2; clone size: -; CDR3 DNA: TGCGCCAGCAGCTTGGGACAGGGGGAAGTCGGGGAGCTGTTTTTT; CDR3 protein: CASSLGQGEVGELFF
D gene: -; V gene: TRBV5-1; J gene: TRBJ2-7; clone size: once; CDR3 DNA: TGCGCCAGCAGCTTGCTTGGCGGGGCGCCGGGCGAGCAGTACTTC; CDR3 protein: CASSLLGGAPGEQYF
D gene: -; V gene: TRBV7-2; J gene: TRBJ2-7; clone size: -; CDR3 DNA: TGTGCCAGCAGTTTGACAGCCTCCTACGAGCAGTACTTC; CDR3 protein: CASSLTASYEQYF
D gene: TRBD2; V gene: TRBV19; J gene: TRBJ2-1; clone size: -; CDR3 DNA: TGTGCCAGTAGCCTAGCGGGGCGTGAGCAGTTCTTC; CDR3 protein: CASSLAGREQFF
D gene: -; V gene: TRBV11-2; J gene: TRBJ2-1; clone size: -; CDR3 DNA: TGTGCCAGCAGCTCCCGAAAGAGGGAGGATGAGCAGTTCTTC; CDR3 protein: CASSSRKREDEQFF
D gene: TRBD1; V gene: TRBV7-8; J gene: TRBJ2-7; clone size: -; CDR3 DNA: TGTGCCAGCAGCTTCCTGGGACAGGGTACTAACGAGCAGTACTTC; CDR3 protein: CASSFLGQGTNEQYF
D gene: TRBD1; V gene: TRBV19; J gene: TRBJ1-4; clone size: -; CDR3 DNA: TGTGCCAGTAGGACCGGGACAGAAGTCGAAAAACTGTTTTTT; CDR3 protein: CASRTGTEVEKLFF
D gene: TRBD1; V gene: TRBV27; J gene: TRBJ2-7; clone size: -; CDR3 DNA: TGTGCCAGCAGTTTCATTGCGGGACAGGGTATGTACGAGCAGTACTTC; CDR3 protein: CASSFIAGQGMYEQYF